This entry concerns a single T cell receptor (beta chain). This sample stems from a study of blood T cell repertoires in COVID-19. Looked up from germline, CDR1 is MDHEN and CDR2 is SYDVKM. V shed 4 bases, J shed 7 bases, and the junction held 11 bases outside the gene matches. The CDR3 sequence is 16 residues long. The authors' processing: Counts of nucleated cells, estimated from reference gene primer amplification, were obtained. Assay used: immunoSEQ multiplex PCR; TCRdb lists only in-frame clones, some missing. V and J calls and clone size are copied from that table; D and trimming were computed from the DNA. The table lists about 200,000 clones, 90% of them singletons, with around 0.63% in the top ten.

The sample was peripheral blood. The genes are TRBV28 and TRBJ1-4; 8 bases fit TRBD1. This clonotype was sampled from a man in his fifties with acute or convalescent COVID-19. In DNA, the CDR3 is TGTGCCAGCAGTTCGCCAGGGGGCCCCTCGGGTGAAAAACTGTTTTTT. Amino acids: CASSSPGGPSGEKLFF.